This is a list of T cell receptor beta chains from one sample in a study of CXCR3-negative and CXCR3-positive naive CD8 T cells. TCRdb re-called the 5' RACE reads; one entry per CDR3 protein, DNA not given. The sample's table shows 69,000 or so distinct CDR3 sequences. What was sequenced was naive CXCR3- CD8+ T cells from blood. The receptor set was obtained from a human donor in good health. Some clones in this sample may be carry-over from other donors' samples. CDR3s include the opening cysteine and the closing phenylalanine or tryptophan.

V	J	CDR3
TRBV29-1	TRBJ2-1	CSVLSPGQGTSYNEQFF
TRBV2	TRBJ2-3	CARSPGQETDTQYF
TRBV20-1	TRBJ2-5	CSARTGTSVRETQYF
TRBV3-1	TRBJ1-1	CASSQAGIIEAFF
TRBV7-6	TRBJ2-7	CASSLGAGAETYEQYF
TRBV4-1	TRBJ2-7	CASSQGDSGEQYF
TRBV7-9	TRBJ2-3	CASSLTVDTQYF
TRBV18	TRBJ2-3	CASSLAVRVPDTQYF
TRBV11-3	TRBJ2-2	CASSLKRGATGELFF
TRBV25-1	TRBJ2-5	CASSPGPQETQYF
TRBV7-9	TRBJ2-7	CATASGRSTYEQYF
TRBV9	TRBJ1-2	CASSGVGRSYGYTF
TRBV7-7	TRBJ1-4	CASSPDRGPNEKLFF
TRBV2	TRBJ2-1	CASSANSWGGNEQFF
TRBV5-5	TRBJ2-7	CASSPGLEDYEQYF
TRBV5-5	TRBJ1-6	CASSLVTTSPLHF